The 13 T cell receptor beta chains given below trace back to one sample, sequenced in a study of T-cell memory formation after mild COVID-19. Each CDR3 protein gets one entry after TCRdb re-called the 5' RACE reads with MiXCR. The sample shows 310,000 or so distinct CDR3 sequences, about 15% of them seen only once. Sample: PBMCs or a T cell subset sorted from them (not recorded which). These receptors were taken from a man aged 18 to 35 who had mild COVID-19 (a few samples of this study predate the infection). Cell type and time point are not known.

This clonotype was seen ten or more times. One end of the junction fails to match germline, which may point to a read error. The chain uses TRBV5-1 and TRBJ2-5, with D tentatively TRBD1 (6 bases). Germline lookup yields CDR1 SGHRS and CDR2 YFSETQ. CDR3 length equals 13 residues. CDR3 region: CASSLQGEETQYF. The CDR3 region has the DNA TGTGCCAGCAGCTTACAGGGAGAAGAGACCCAGTACTTC.

DNA for the CDR3: TGTGCCAGCAGCAAACGGCAGAGCTCCTACGAGCAGTACTTC. Protein: CASSKRQSSYEQYF. V usage is TRBV3-1 and J usage is TRBJ2-7; the D is unclear. V was shortened by 5 bases and J by 0 bases, with 11 bases between the two germline ends. The CDR3 covers 14 residues. Germline values: CDR1 LGHDT, CDR2 YNNKEL (reference sequence).

The table lists this clonotype with a few counts. This chain uses TRBV10-3 with TRBJ2-3; no reliable D call. Looked up from germline, CDR1 is ENHRY and CDR2 is SYGVKD. This CDR3 comprises 16 residues. Trimming removed 3 bases at V and 0 bases at J, with 13 bases between. The CDR3 protein is CAISDQATTSTDTQYF. As DNA, the CDR3 is TGTGCCATCAGTGATCAGGCCACCACTAGCACAGATACGCAGTATTTT.

The chain uses TRBV5-6 and TRBJ2-2; the D gene is possibly TRBD2 (5 bases). The CDR3 totals 13 residues. V lost 0 bases and J lost 7, with 7 bases in between. CDR1 is SGHDT, CDR2 YYEEEE, per germline. This CDR3 is CASSLVSGGELFF. CDR3 sequence (DNA): TGTGCCAGCAGCTTGGTGAGCGGCGGGGAGCTGTTTTTT.

This clonotype was counted only a few times. The rearrangement links TRBV24-1 to TRBJ2-2; TRBD1 agrees at 7 bases. The germline V gene has CDR1 KGHDR and CDR2 SFDVKD. The length of the CDR3 is 14 residues. V was clipped by 4 bases and J by 6 bases; unmatched bases: 4. As DNA, the CDR3 is TGTGCCACCAGTGACGCCACAGGGGCCGGGGAGCTGTTTTTT. This encodes CATSDATGAGELFF.

This sequence joins TRBV7-8 and TRBJ1-4; TRBD1 agrees at 8 bases. CDR1 is SGHVS and CDR2 is FQNEAQ in the germline V gene. Unmatched junction bases numbered 4, after V lost 5 bases and J lost 8 bases. The length of the CDR3 is 13 residues. CDR3 in DNA: TGTGCCAGCAGCCGGACAGGGTACGAAAAACTGTTTTTT. This codes for CASSRTGYEKLFF. Filled out from reference TRBV7-8 and TRBJ1-4, the complete variable domain reads GAGVSQSPRYKVAKRGQDVALRCDPISGHVSLFWYQQALGQGPEFLTYFQNEAQLDKSGLPSDRFFAERPEGSVSTLKIQRTQQEDSAVYLCASSRTGYEKLFFGSGTQLSVL.

V is TRBV29-1 and J is TRBJ1-2; D is possibly TRBD1 (5 bases). Germline V gives CDR1 SQVTM, CDR2 ANQGSEA. The CDR3 has 13 amino acids. V was shortened by 3 bases and J by 0 bases, with 8 bases between the two germline ends. The CDR3 sequence: CSVETATNYGYTF. The CDR3 coding sequence is TGCAGCGTTGAGACAGCGACTAACTATGGCTACACCTTC.

The chain couples TRBV7-8 to TRBJ1-1; 7 bases fit TRBD1. Germline V gives CDR1 SGHVS, CDR2 FQNEAQ. Losses at the gene ends were 1 base for V and 3 bases for J; bases not matched to a gene: 5. The CDR3 has 15 residues. CDR3 residues: CASSLGKGAYTEAFF. The CDR3 nucleotides read TGTGCCAGCAGCTTAGGAAAGGGGGCGTACACTGAAGCTTTCTTT.

V is TRBV27 and J is TRBJ2-1, with TRBD1 matching 9 bases. The CDR3 has 15 amino acids. J lost 5 bases, V lost 4 bases, and 6 bases had no gene match. Germline V gene data show CDR1 as MNHEY and CDR2 as SMNVEV (reference sequence). Here the CDR3 DNA reads TGTGCCAGCAGTTCAAACAGGGGGCCGAACAATGAGCAGTTCTTC. Amino acids: CASSSNRGPNNEQFF.

This clonotype was detected a few times. The V and J genes are TRBV2 and TRBJ1-2; D is unresolved. The CDR3 sequence is 13 residues long. In germline, CDR1 is SNHLY, CDR2 FYNNEI. Trimming stripped 1 base from V and 3 bases from J, with 6 bases between. CDR3 sequence (DNA): TGTGCCAGCAGTGAAGATAGGGACTATGGCTACACCTTC. This codes for CASSEDRDYGYTF.

This chain connects TRBV28 to TRBJ1-3; D perhaps matches TRBD1 (5 bases). CDR3 size: 15 residues. CDR1 and CDR2 (germline): MDHEN, SYDVKM. Trimming cost V 3 bases and J 3 bases, with 12 bases left between them. In DNA form, the CDR3 reads TGTGCCAGCAGTTTGGGCAGGGCCGGTGGAAACACCATATATTTT. Translation: CASSLGRAGGNTIYF. Looking up the rest from reference TRBV28 and TRBJ1-3 gives the full variable domain: DVKVTQSSRYLVKRTGEKVFLECVQDMDHENMFWYRQDPGLGLRLIYFSYDVKMKEKGDIPEGYSVSREKKERFSLILESASTNQTSMYLCASSLGRAGGNTIYFGEGSWLTVV.

At least ten counts were recorded for this clonotype. V usage is TRBV18 and J usage is TRBJ1-6; TRBD1 is a possible D gene (5 bases). Germline V lookup: CDR1 KGHSH, CDR2 LQKENI. V lost 6 bases to trimming and J lost 7 bases, with 16 bases between them. The CDR3 contains 15 residues. Here the CDR3 DNA reads TGTGCCAGCTCTCTAAGCGTGGGGGAAAATTCACCCCTCCACTTT. It is translated as CASSLSVGENSPLHF.

The V gene is TRBV5-1, the J gene TRBJ2-1, with 7 nucleotides matching TRBD1. There are 14 residues in the CDR3. Unmatched junction bases numbered 10, after V lost 3 bases and J lost 10 bases. Looked up from germline, CDR1 is SGHRS and CDR2 is YFSETQ. The CDR3 coding sequence is TGCGCCAGCAGCTCGGACAGGTCCTATTTGGAGCAGTTCTTC. Residues: CASSSDRSYLEQFF. The variable domain in full, completed from reference TRBV5-1 and TRBJ2-1, reads KAGVTQTPRYLIKTRGQQVTLSCSPISGHRSVSWYQQTPGQGLQFLFEYFSETQRNKGNFPGRFSGRQFSNSRSEMNVSTLELGDSALYLCASSSDRSYLEQFFGPGTRLTVL.